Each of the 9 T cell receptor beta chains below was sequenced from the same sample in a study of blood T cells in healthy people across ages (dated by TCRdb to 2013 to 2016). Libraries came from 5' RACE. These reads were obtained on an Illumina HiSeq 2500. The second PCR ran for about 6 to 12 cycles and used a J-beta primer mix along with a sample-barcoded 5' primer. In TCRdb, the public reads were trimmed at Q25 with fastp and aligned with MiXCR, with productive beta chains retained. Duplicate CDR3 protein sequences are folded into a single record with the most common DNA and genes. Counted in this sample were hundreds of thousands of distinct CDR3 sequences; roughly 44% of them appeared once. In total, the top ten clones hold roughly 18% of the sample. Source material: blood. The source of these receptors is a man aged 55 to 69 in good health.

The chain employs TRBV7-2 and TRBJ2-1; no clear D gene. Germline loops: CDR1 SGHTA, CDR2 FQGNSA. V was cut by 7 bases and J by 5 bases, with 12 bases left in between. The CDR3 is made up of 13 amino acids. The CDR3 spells CASTPNLHNEQFF. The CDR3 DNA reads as TGTGCCAGCACCCCAAACCTCCACAATGAGCAGTTCTTC.

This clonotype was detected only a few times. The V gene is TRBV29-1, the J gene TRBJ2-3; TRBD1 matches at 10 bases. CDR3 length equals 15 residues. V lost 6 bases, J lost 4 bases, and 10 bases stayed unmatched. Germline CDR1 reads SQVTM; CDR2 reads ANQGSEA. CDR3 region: CSVRDRGASPDTQYF. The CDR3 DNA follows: TGCAGCGTCCGGGACAGGGGCGCCTCCCCAGATACGCAGTATTTT.

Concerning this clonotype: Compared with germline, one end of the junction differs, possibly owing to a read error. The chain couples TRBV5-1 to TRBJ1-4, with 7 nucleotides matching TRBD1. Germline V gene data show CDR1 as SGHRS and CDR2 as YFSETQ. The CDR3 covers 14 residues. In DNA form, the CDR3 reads TGCGCCAACAGCGGGGGGACAGAAACCGAAAAACTGTTTTTT. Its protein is CANSGGTETEKLFF.

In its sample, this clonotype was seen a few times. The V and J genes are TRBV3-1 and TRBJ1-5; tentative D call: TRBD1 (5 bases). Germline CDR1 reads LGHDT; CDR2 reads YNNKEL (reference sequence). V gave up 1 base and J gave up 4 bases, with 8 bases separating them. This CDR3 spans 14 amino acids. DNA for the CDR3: TGTGCCAGCAGCCAAGGACAGACTAATCAGCCCCAGCATTTT. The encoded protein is CASSQGQTNQPQHF.

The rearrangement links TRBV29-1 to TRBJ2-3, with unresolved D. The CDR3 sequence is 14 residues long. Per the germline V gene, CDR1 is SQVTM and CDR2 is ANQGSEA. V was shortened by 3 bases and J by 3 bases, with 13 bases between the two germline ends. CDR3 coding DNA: TGCAGCGTTGATGGGGTCCTCGGGACAGATACGCAGTATTTT. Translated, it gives CSVDGVLGTDTQYF.

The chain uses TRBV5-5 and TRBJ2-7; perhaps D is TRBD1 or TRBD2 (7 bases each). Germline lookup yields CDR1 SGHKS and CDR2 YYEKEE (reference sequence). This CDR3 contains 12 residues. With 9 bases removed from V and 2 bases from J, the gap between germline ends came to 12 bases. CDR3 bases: TGTGCCACCCAGGGGGGGACCTACGAGCAGTACTTC. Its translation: CATQGGTYEQYF.

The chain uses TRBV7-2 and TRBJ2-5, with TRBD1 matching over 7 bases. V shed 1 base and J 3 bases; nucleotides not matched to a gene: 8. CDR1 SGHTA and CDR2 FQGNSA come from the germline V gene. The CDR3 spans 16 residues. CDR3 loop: CASSLVGTAEKETQYF. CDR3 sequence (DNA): TGTGCCAGCAGCTTAGTTGGGACAGCGGAGAAAGAGACCCAGTACTTC. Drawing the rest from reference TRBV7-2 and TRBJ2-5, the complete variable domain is GAGVSQSPSNKVTEKGKDVELRCDPISGHTALYWYRQSLGQGLEFLIYFQGNSAPDKSGLPSDRFSAERTGGSVSTLTIQRTQQEDSAVYLCASSLVGTAEKETQYFGPGTRLLVL.

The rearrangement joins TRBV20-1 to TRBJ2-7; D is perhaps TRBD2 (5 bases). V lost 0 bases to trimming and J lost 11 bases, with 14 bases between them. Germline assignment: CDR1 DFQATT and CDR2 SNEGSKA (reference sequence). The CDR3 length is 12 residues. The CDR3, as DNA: TGCAGTGCTAGAGATGGAGCGGAGAACGAGTACTTC. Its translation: CSARDGAENEYF.

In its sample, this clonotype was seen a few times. In nucleotides, the CDR3 is TGTGCCAGCAGCCCCGGGACAGGGTATTACAATGAGCAGTTCTTC. As protein: CASSPGTGYYNEQFF. The chain has TRBV3-1 and TRBJ2-1; 9 bases match TRBD1. The CDR3 covers 15 residues. Germline V CDR1 and CDR2: LGHDT, YNNKEL (reference sequence). Losses at the gene ends were 4 bases for V and 4 bases for J; bases not matched to a gene: 5.